These 24 T cell receptor beta chains originate from one sample sequenced in a study of shared clonotypes between healthy human individuals. Assay used: immunoSEQ multiplex PCR; TCRdb lists only in-frame clones, some missing. The sample carries 450,000 to 500,000 clones, about 72% recorded once. Sequenced: PBMCs. These receptor sequences come from a woman between 40 and 50 years old in good health. Some clones in this sample may be carry-over from other donors' samples.

This chain uses TRBV5-4 with TRBJ1-3; tentative D call: TRBD1 (5 bases). This CDR3 spans 14 amino acids. V was trimmed by 0 bases and J by 2 bases, leaving 6 bases between them. CDR1 and CDR2 from the germline V gene are SGHNT and YYREEE (reference sequence). Here the CDR3 DNA reads TGTGCCAGCAGCTTGGAGGGGCCTGGAAACACCATATATTTT. The encoded protein is CASSLEGPGNTIYF.

Only a few counts were recorded for this clone. The chain links TRBV4-1 to TRBJ1-1; the D is unclear. The germline V and J ends were trimmed by 0 bases and 6 bases, with 14 bases remaining between them. Germline values: CDR1 MGHRA, CDR2 YSYEKL. The CDR3 runs 15 residues. The CDR3 region is CASSQDSASRPEAFF. The CDR3 bases are TGCGCCAGCAGCCAAGATTCCGCAAGCAGGCCTGAAGCTTTCTTT.

The genes are TRBV30 and TRBJ2-7; 9 bases agree with TRBD1. This CDR3 comprises 13 residues. Unmatched junction bases numbered 6, after V lost 2 bases and J lost 7 bases. The germline gives CDR1 GTSNPN, CDR2 SVGIG (reference sequence). CDR3 sequence (DNA): TGTGCCTGGAGTATTAGGACAGGGGTTGAGCAGTACTTC. Protein: CAWSIRTGVEQYF.

The genes are TRBV15 and TRBJ2-3, with unresolved D. Deletions cut 3 bases from V and 4 bases from J, with 20 bases between. The CDR3 has 17 amino acids. CDR1 and CDR2 from the germline V gene are LNHNV and YYDKDF (reference sequence). The CDR3 spells CATSRDIVGSGSDTQYF. The CDR3 DNA is TGTGCCACCAGCAGGGATATCGTGGGATCGGGTTCAGATACGCAGTATTTT.

V and J are TRBV5-8 and TRBJ1-5; D unclear. Trimming removed 0 bases from V and 0 bases from J, with 7 bases in between. Germline V gene data show CDR1 as SGHTS and CDR2 as YDEGEE. CDR3 length: 15 residues. The CDR3 protein is CASSLAGNSNQPQHF. The CDR3 region has the DNA TGTGCCAGCAGCTTGGCGGGAAATAGCAATCAGCCCCAGCATTTT.

This clone was found a few times. The chain uses TRBV15 and TRBJ2-7; possibly TRBD2 for D (6 bases). The germline CDR1 and CDR2 sequences are LNHNV and YYDKDF (reference sequence). The CDR3 runs 13 residues. The V gene lost 5 bases and the J gene lost 4 bases, with 12 bases spanning the gap. DNA for the CDR3: TGTGCCACCAGCTACGGCGCGGGATACGAGCAGTACTTC. This gives the protein CATSYGAGYEQYF.

Notes on this clone: Just one base apart from a much larger clone, this may be a read error. This chain uses TRBV5-4 with TRBJ2-2; D is possibly TRBD1 or TRBD2 (5 bases each). The CDR3 has 14 residues. The V gene's germline CDR1 is SGHNT and CDR2 YYREEE (reference sequence). CDR3 nucleotides: TGTGCCAGCAGCTTGGGACAGAACACCGGGGAGCTGCTTTTT. The encoded protein is CASSLGQNTGELLF. The full variable domain, its missing parts supplied by reference TRBV5-4 and TRBJ2-2, is ETGVTQSPTHLIKTRGQQVTLRCSSQSGHNTVSWYQQALGQGPQFIFQYYREEENGRGNFPPRFSGLQFPNYSSELNVNALELDDSALYLCASSLGQNTGELLFGEGSRLTVL.

This clone occurred once. This chain connects TRBV19 to TRBJ1-5, with 7 bases fitting TRBD1. Germline loops: CDR1 LNHDA, CDR2 SQIVND (reference sequence). This CDR3 region has 19 residues. V lost 3 bases to trimming and J lost 0 bases; unmatched junction nucleotides: 14. The CDR3 nucleotides are TGTGCCAGTAGTATGGTGGTTGCCAGGGGGGTAGATAGCAATCAGCCCCAGCATTTT. Its translation is CASSMVVARGVDSNQPQHF.

In this sample, this clone turned up once. The chain uses TRBV25-1 and TRBJ2-2; possibly TRBD1 for D (5 bases). Trimming took off 3 bases at V and 0 bases at J, with 5 bases between the two ends. CDR3 length: 14 residues. Germline V gene sequence: CDR1 MGHDK, CDR2 SYGVNS. In nucleotides, the CDR3 is TGTGCCAGCAGTGACAGGGCGAACACCGGGGAGCTGTTTTTT. Amino acid sequence: CASSDRANTGELFF.

CDR3 amino acids: CAWDDRVKGYTF. In DNA, the CDR3 is TGTGCCTGGGATGACAGGGTGAAGGGCTACACCTTC. V is TRBV30 and J is TRBJ1-2; TRBD1 matches at 7 bases. The germline CDR1 and CDR2 sequences are GTSNPN and SVGIG (reference sequence). The CDR3 runs to 12 residues. The J segment lost 8 bases and the V segment lost 5 bases, leaving 8 bases of the junction unmatched.

There are many counts of this clone. This chain connects TRBV7-9 to TRBJ2-1; 13 bases align to TRBD2. CDR1 is SEHNR, CDR2 FQNEAQ, per germline (reference sequence). CDR3 length: 15 amino acids. Trimming cost V 3 bases and J 8 bases; bases outside gene matches: 4. For the CDR3, the DNA is TGTGCCAGCAGCTTTCGCGGACTAGCGGGAGATGAGCAGTTCTTC. Encoded protein: CASSFRGLAGDEQFF.

The gene calls are TRBV6-5 and TRBJ2-7, with D perhaps given as TRBD1 or TRBD2 (5 bases each). Looked up from germline, CDR1 is MNHEY and CDR2 is SVGAGI. This CDR3 is built from 14 residues. Trimming cost V 6 bases and J 5 bases, with 17 bases left between them. CDR3: CASRRPGPSDEQYF. The CDR3 region has the DNA TGTGCCAGCAGAAGACCGGGACCATCTGACGAGCAGTACTTC.

As for this clone: The same CDR3 arises from other DNA sequences in this sample as well. The chain combines TRBV28 with TRBJ2-7; TRBD2 might be the D (5 bases). The V gene lost 6 bases and the J gene lost 2 bases, with 14 bases spanning the gap. The CDR3 is made up of 14 amino acids. Per the germline V gene, CDR1 is MDHEN and CDR2 is SYDVKM. The CDR3, as DNA: TGTGCCAGCAGCCTCCCCAGCGGAGCCTACGAGCAGTACTTC. It codes for CASSLPSGAYEQYF.

J is TRBJ2-1 and V is TRBV27; 10 positions match TRBD2. Germline CDR1 is MNHEY and CDR2 is SMNVEV (reference sequence). The V and J ends lost 4 bases and 7 bases, in that order; junction bases with no gene match: 22. The CDR3 runs to 20 residues. Here the CDR3 DNA reads TGTGCCAGCAGTTCGAAAAAAGCGGGAGGGTCCCTAAGCTTTTGGAATGAGCAGTTCTTC. This encodes CASSSKKAGGSLSFWNEQFF.

The chain uses TRBV28 and TRBJ2-5; 11 bases align to TRBD2. Germline values: CDR1 MDHEN, CDR2 SYDVKM. The CDR3 totals 16 residues. V lost 5 bases, J lost 2 bases, and 7 bases stayed unmatched. CDR3 coding DNA: TGTGCCAGCAGTGGGCCTAGCGGGAGGTCTCAAGAGACCCAGTACTTC. This gives the protein CASSGPSGRSQETQYF.

This chain connects TRBV7-3 to TRBJ2-2; the match to TRBD1 covers 10 bases. The junction had 2 bases not matched to a gene; V was cut back by 3 bases and J by 4 bases. The germline gives CDR1 SGHTA, CDR2 FQGTGA. CDR3 length equals 15 residues. The CDR3 coding sequence is TGTGCCAGCAGCTTGACAGGGGGCACCACCGGGGAGCTGTTTTTT. This translates into CASSLTGGTTGELFF. Looking up the rest from reference TRBV7-3 and TRBJ2-2 gives the full variable domain: GAGVSQTPSNKVTEKGKYVELRCDPISGHTALYWYRQSLGQGPEFLIYFQGTGAADDSGLPNDRFFAVRPEGSVSTLKIQRTERGDSAVYLCASSLTGGTTGELFFGEGSRLTVL.

This chain connects TRBV7-3 to TRBJ2-6, with 8 nucleotides matching TRBD1. The CDR3 loop spans 19 amino acids. Germline-derived CDR1 and CDR2 are SGHTA and FQGTGA. J lost 0 bases, V lost 0 bases, and 7 bases had no gene match. The CDR3 sequence is CASSLTGRGLSSGANVLTF. The CDR3 region has the DNA TGTGCCAGCAGCTTAACGGGCAGGGGGCTTAGCTCTGGGGCCAACGTCCTGACTTTC.

The chain links TRBV5-4 to TRBJ2-3, with TRBD2 identical over 9 bases. J lost 1 base, V lost 4 bases, and 7 bases had no gene match. CDR1 is SGHNT and CDR2 is YYREEE in the germline V gene (reference sequence). The CDR3 is 16 residues long. The CDR3 DNA reads TGTGCCAGCAGCCCTGGCGGGAGGGGGGGCACAGATACGCAGTATTTT. This encodes CASSPGGRGGTDTQYF.

Regarding this clone: The sample has other DNA sequences that encode this CDR3 too. J is TRBJ2-1 and V is TRBV9, with 12 bases fitting TRBD2. The germline V gene encodes CDR1 SGDLS and CDR2 YYNGEE. The CDR3 extends over 16 amino acids. V lost 0 bases and J lost 2; bases outside the gene matches: 0. The CDR3 protein is CASSVGLAGAYNEQFF. The CDR3 bases are TGTGCCAGCAGCGTAGGACTAGCGGGGGCCTACAATGAGCAGTTCTTC.

This chain joins TRBV5-1 and TRBJ2-7, with TRBD1 identical over 10 bases. V shed 4 bases and J 7 bases; nucleotides not matched to a gene: 11. The CDR3 consists of 15 residues. Looked up from germline, CDR1 is SGHRS and CDR2 is YFSETQ. Here the CDR3 DNA reads TGCGCCAGCAGCCATCCGGGACAGGGGTATTGGGAGCAGTACTTC. Protein product: CASSHPGQGYWEQYF.

The chain employs TRBV6-6 and TRBJ2-2; 8 nucleotides agree with TRBD2. The CDR3 has 16 amino acids. The germline V gene encodes CDR1 MNHNY and CDR2 SVGAGI (reference sequence). V shed 2 bases and J 7 bases; nucleotides not matched to a gene: 9. The CDR3: CASSYPRGGDGGELFF. The CDR3 coding sequence is TGTGCCAGCAGTTACCCCCGGGGGGGGGACGGCGGGGAGCTGTTTTTT.

The chain joins TRBV4-3 to TRBJ2-2, with no clear D. Germline CDR1 and CDR2: LGHNA and YSLEER. The CDR3 extends over 15 amino acids. V shed 0 bases and J shed 5 bases, with 10 bases lying between them. In DNA form, the CDR3 reads TGCGCCAGCAGCCAAGAGAGTGGGTTGACCGGGGAGCTGTTTTTT. The encoded protein is CASSQESGLTGELFF.

The chain has TRBV14 and TRBJ2-5; 12 bases align to TRBD2. Trimming cost V 2 bases and J 9 bases; bases outside gene matches: 4. This CDR3 spans 14 amino acids. Germline V gives CDR1 SGHDN, CDR2 FVKESK. The CDR3 loop is CASSQRTSGISQYF. The CDR3 DNA reads TGTGCCAGCAGCCAACGGACTAGCGGGATTTCCCAGTACTTC.

V usage is TRBV6-6 and J usage is TRBJ1-1; a possible D gene is TRBD1 (5 bases). The CDR3 loop spans 15 amino acids. Germline V lookup: CDR1 MNHNY, CDR2 SVGAGI (reference sequence). V was clipped by 2 bases and J by 2 bases, with 12 bases between them. The CDR3 DNA follows: TGTGCCAGCAGTTACGCCGGGACGGCAAACACTGAAGCTTTCTTT. This sequence encodes CASSYAGTANTEAFF.